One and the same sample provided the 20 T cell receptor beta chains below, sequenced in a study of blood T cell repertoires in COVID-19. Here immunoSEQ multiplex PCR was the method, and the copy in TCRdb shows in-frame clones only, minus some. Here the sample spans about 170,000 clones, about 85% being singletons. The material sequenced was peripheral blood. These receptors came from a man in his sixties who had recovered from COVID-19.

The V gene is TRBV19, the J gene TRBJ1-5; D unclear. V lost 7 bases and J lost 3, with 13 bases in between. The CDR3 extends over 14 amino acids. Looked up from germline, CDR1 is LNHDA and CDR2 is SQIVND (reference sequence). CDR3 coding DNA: TGTGCCAGTACCAATGGGCCGTACAATCAGCCCCAGCATTTT. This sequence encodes CASTNGPYNQPQHF.

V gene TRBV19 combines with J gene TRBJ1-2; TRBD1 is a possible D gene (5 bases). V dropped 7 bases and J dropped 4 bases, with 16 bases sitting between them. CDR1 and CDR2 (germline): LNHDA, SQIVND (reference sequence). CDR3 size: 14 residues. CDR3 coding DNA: TGTGCCAGTACTCTAGGGAGGGGCGGCTATGGCTACACCTTC. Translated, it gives CASTLGRGGYGYTF.

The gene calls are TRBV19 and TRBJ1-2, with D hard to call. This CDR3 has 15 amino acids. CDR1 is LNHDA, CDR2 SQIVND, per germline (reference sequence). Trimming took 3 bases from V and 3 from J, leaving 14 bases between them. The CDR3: CASSIGRLLDYGYTF. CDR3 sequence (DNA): TGTGCCAGTAGTATTGGTCGACTTCTCGACTATGGCTACACCTTC.

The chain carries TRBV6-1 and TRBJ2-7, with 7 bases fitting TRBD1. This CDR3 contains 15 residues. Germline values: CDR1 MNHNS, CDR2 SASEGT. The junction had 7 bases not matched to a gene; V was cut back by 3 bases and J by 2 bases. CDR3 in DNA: TGTGCCAGCAGTGAGGGACAGAGGAAAGCCTACGAGCAGTACTTC. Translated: CASSEGQRKAYEQYF.

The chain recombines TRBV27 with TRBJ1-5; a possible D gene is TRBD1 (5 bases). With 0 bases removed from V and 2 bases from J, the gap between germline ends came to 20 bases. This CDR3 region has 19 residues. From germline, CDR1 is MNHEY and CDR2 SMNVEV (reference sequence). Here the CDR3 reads CASSLSGPGRGSGNQPQHF. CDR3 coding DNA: TGTGCCAGCAGTTTATCTGGCCCCGGGAGGGGATCGGGCAATCAGCCCCAGCATTTT.

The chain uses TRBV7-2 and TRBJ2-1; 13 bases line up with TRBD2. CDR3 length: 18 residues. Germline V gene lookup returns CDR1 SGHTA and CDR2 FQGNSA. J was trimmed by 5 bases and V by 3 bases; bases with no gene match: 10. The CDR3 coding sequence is TGTGCCAGCAGCTTGGGCGGGACTAGCGGGGTATTTAACAATGAGCAGTTCTTC. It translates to CASSLGGTSGVFNNEQFF. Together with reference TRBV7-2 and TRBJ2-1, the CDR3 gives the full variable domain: GAGVSQSPSNKVTEKGKDVELRCDPISGHTALYWYRQSLGQGLEFLIYFQGNSAPDKSGLPSDRFSAERTGGSVSTLTIQRTQQEDSAVYLCASSLGGTSGVFNNEQFFGPGTRLTVL.

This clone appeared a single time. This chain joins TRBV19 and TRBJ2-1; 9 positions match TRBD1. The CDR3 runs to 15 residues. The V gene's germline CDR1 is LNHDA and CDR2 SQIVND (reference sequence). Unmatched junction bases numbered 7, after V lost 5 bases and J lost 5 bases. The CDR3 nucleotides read TGTGCCAGTAGTGTAACAGGGGGCTTCCACAATGAGCAGTTCTTC. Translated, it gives CASSVTGGFHNEQFF.

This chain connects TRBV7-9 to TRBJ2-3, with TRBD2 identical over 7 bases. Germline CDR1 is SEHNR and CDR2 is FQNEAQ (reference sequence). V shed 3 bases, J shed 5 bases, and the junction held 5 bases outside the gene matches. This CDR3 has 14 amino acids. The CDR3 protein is CASSFSGGLDTQYF. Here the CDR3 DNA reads TGTGCCAGCAGCTTCTCCGGGGGGTTAGATACGCAGTATTTT.

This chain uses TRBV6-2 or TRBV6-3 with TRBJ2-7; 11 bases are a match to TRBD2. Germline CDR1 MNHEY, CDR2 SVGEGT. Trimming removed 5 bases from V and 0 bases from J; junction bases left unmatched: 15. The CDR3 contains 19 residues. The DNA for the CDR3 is TGTGCCAGCAGTACGTTCCCCCCGCGACTAGCGGGGTTCTCCTACGAGCAGTACTTC. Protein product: CASSTFPPRLAGFSYEQYF.

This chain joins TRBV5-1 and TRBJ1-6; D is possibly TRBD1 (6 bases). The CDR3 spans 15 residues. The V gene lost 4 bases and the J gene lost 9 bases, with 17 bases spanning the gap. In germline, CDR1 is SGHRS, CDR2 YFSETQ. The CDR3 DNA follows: TGCGCCAGCAGCACGGACAGCTACTTCCTTTCACCCCTCCACTTT. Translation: CASSTDSYFLSPLHF.

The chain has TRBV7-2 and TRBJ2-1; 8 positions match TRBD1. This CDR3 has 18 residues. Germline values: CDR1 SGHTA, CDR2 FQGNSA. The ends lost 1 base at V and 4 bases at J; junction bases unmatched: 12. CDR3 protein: CASSLGGQGAGPYNEQFF. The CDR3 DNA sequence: TGTGCCAGCAGCTTAGGAGGGCAGGGGGCCGGCCCTTACAATGAGCAGTTCTTC. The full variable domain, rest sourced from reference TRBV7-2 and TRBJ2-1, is GAGVSQSPSNKVTEKGKDVELRCDPISGHTALYWYRQSLGQGLEFLIYFQGNSAPDKSGLPSDRFSAERTGGSVSTLTIQRTQQEDSAVYLCASSLGGQGAGPYNEQFFGPGTRLTVL.

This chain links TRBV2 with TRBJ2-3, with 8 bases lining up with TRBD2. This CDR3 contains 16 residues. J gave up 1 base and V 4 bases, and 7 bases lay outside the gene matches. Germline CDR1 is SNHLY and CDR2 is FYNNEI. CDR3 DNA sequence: TGTGCCAGCAGTGGGCGGGGGGTCTTAGGCACAGATACGCAGTATTTT. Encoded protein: CASSGRGVLGTDTQYF.

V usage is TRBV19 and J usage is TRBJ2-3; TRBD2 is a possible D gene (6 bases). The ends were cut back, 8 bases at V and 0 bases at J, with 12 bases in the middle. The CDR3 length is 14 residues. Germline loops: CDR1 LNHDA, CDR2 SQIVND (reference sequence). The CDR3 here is CASGRDSSTDTQYF. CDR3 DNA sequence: TGTGCCAGTGGCCGGGACTCCAGCACAGATACGCAGTATTTT. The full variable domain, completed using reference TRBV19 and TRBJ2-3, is DGGITQSPKYLFRKEGQNVTLSCEQNLNHDAMYWYRQDPGQGLRLIYYSQIVNDFQKGDIAEGYSVSREKKESFPLTVTSAQKNPTAFYLCASGRDSSTDTQYFGPGTRLTVL.

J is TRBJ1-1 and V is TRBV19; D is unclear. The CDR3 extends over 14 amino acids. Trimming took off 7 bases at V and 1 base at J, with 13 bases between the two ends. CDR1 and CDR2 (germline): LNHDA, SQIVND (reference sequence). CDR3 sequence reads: CASNKKPGNTEAFF. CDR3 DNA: TGTGCCAGTAACAAGAAACCAGGGAACACTGAAGCTTTCTTT.

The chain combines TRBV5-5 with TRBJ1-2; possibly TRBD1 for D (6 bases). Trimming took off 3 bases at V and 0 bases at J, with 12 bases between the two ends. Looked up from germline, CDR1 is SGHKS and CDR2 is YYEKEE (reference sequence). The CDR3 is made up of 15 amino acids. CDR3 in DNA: TGTGCCAGCAGCTCCCGGGACACCTCTAACTATGGCTACACCTTC. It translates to CASSSRDTSNYGYTF.

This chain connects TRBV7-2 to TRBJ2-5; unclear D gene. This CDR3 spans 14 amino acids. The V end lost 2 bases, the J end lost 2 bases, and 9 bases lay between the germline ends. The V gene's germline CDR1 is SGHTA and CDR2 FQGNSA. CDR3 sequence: CASSLRVKQETQYF. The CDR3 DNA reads TGTGCCAGCAGCTTACGGGTGAAGCAAGAGACCCAGTACTTC.

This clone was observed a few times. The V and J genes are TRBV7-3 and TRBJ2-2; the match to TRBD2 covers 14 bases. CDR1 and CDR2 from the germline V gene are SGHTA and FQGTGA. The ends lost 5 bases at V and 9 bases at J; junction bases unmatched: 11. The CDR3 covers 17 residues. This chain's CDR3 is CASSPFPGLAGDRELFF. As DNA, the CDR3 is TGTGCCAGCAGCCCCTTCCCGGGACTAGCGGGGGACCGGGAGCTGTTTTTT.

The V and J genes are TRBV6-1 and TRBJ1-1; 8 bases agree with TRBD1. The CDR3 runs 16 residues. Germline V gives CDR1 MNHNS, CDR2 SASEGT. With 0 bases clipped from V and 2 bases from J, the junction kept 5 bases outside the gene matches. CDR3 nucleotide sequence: TGTGCCAGCAGTGAAGCTCGGACAGGGCCAAACACTGAAGCTTTCTTT. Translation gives CASSEARTGPNTEAFF.

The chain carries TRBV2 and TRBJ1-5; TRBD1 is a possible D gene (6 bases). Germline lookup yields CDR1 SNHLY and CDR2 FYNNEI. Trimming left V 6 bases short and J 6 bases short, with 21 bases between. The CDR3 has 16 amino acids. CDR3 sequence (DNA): TGTGCCAGCAGGGCCCTCAACAGGGTGTTCGGTCAGCCCCAGCATTTT. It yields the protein CASRALNRVFGQPQHF.

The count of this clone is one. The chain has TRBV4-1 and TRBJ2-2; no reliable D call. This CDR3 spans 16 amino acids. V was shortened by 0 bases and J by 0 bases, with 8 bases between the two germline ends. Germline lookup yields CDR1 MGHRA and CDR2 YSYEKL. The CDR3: CASSQDGAANTGELFF. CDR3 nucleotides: TGCGCCAGCAGCCAAGATGGAGCAGCGAACACCGGGGAGCTGTTTTTT.